Sequencing of this T cell receptor (beta chain) was carried out in a study of regulatory T cells in long-lasting Graves disease. Study at large: New Graves' disease cases had less than 3 months of antithyroid drugs.

Arm-PCR with iRepertoire HTBI primers amplified the CDR3 regions for these TCR beta libraries. TCRdb re-called the multiplex PCR reads with MiXCR, one entry per CDR3 protein. The sample yields hundreds of thousands of distinct CDR3 sequences, about 16% seen once. Time point meaning: newly diagnosed GD, antithyroid drugs for less than 3 months. Scientists built the TCR library using RNA that was extracted from PBMCs. Study-wide results and limits: Patients with persistent disease showed a bias toward TRBV28, TRBJ1-2 and TRBJ2-5. Relative to new patients (around 1,000), persistent patients exhibited greater sharing of public clonotypes (approximately 2,500). Relative to newly diagnosed Graves' patients, persistent ones had lower TCR diversity.

This clonotype came up many times. Its antigen is unidentified. V was pared by 5 bases and J by 0 bases, with 11 bases between. Germline values: CDR1 SEHNR, CDR2 FQNEAQ (reference sequence). The CDR3 consists of 16 residues. This clonotype originated in a female donor with Graves disease. The chain uses TRBV7-9 and TRBJ1-6; D not resolved. Sequenced here: peripheral blood mononuclear cells (PBMCs), sampled at new diagnosis, from a patient treated with antithyroid drugs. The CDR3, as DNA: TGTGCCAGCAGCCACCAGATGAGCTCCTATAATTCACCCCTCCACTTT. Protein: CASSHQMSSYNSPLHF.